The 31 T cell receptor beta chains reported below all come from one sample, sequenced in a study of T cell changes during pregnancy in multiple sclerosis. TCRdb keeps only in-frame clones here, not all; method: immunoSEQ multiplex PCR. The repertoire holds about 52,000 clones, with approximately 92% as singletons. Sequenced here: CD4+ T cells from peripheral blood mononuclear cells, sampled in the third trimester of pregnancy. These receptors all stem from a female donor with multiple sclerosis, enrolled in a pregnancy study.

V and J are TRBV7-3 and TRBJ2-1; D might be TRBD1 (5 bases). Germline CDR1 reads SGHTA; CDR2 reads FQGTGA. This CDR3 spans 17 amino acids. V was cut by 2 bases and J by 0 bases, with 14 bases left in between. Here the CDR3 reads CASSLQPRQSSYNEQFF. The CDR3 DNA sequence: TGTGCCAGCAGCTTACAACCAAGACAGAGCTCCTACAATGAGCAGTTCTTC.

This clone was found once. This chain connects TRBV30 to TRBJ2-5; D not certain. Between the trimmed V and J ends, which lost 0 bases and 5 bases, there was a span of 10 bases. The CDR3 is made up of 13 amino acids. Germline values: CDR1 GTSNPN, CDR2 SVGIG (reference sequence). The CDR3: CAWSVFPRETQYF. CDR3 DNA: TGTGCCTGGAGTGTTTTCCCTAGGGAGACCCAGTACTTC.

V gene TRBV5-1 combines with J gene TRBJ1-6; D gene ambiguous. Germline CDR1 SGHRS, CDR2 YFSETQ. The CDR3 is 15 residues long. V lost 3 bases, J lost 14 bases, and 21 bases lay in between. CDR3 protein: CASSWEGGLSTSLHF. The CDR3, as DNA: TGCGCCAGCAGCTGGGAGGGCGGACTGAGTACCTCCCTCCACTTT.

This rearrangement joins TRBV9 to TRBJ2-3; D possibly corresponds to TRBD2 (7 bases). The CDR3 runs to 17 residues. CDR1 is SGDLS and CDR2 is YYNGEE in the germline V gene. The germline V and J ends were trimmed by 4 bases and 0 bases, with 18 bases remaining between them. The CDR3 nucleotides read TGTGCCAGCAGCCCCGGGGGGCGGGGCGTTAGCACAGATACGCAGTATTTT. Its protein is CASSPGGRGVSTDTQYF.

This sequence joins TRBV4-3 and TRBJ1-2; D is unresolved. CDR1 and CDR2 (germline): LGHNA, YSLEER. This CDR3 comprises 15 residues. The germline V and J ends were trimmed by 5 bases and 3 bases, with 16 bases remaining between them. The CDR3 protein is CASSYQVIGDYGYTF. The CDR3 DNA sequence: TGCGCCAGCAGCTACCAAGTGATCGGGGACTATGGCTACACCTTC.

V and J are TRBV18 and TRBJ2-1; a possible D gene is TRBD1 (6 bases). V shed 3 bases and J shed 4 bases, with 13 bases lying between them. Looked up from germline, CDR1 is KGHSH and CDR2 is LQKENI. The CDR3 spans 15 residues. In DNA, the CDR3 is TGTGCCAGCTCACCGGCAGGACAGAGATACAATGAGCAGTTCTTC. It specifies CASSPAGQRYNEQFF.

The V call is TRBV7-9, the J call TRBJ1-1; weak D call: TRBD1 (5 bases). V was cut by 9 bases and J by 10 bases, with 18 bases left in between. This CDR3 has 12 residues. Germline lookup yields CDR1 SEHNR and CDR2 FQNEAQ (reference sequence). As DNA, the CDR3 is TGTGCCAGTAGCCAGGGCCTCCACGTAGCTTTCTTT. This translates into CASSQGLHVAFF.

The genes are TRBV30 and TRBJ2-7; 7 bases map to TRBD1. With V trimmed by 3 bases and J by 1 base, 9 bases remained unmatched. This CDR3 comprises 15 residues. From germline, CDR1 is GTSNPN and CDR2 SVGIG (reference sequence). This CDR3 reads CAWRLGNRGSYEQYF. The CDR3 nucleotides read TGTGCCTGGAGACTTGGCAACAGGGGATCCTACGAGCAGTACTTC.

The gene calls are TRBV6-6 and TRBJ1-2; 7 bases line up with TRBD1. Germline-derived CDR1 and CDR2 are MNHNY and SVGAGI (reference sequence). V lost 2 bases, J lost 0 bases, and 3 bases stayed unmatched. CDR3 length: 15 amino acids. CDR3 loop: CASSYGGTANYGYTF. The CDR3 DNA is TGTGCCAGCAGTTACGGCGGGACAGCTAACTATGGCTACACCTTC.

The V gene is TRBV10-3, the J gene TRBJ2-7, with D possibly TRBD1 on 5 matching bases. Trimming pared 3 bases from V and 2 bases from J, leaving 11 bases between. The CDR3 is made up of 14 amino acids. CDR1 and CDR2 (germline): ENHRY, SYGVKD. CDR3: CAISDRQGPYEQYF. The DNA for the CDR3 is TGTGCCATCAGTGACCGCCAGGGCCCCTACGAGCAGTACTTC.

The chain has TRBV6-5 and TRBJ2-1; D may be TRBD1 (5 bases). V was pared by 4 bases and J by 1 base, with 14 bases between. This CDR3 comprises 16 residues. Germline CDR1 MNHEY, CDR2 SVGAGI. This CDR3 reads CASSSERQRSYNEQFF. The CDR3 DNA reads TGTGCCAGCAGTTCAGAACGACAGCGATCCTACAATGAGCAGTTCTTC.

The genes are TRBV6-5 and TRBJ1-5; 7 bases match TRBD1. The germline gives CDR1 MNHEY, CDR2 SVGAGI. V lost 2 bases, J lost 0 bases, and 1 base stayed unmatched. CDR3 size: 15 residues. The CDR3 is CASSYGQDSNQPQHF. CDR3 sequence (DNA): TGTGCCAGCAGTTACGGACAGGATAGCAATCAGCCCCAGCATTTT.

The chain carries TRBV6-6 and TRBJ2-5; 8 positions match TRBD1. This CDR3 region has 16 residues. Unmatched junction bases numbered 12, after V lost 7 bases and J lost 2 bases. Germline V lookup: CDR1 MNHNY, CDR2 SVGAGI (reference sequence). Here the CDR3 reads CASKNGQGGSQETQYF. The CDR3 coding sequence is TGTGCCAGCAAGAACGGACAGGGAGGTTCTCAAGAGACCCAGTACTTC.

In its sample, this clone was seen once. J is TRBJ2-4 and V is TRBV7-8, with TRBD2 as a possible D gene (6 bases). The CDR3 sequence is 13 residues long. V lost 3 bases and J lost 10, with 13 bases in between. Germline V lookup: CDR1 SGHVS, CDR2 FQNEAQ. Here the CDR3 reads CASSFQTSSIQYF. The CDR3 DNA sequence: TGTGCCAGCAGCTTCCAGACTAGTTCGATTCAGTACTTC.

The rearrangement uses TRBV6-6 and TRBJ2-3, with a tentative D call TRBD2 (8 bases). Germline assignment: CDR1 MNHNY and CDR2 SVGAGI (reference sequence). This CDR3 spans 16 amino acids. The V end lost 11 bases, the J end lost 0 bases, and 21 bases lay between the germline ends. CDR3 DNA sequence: TGTGCCTCGGGAGGGGGCCTGCGGGGGAGCACAGATACGCAGTATTTT. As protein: CASGGGLRGSTDTQYF.

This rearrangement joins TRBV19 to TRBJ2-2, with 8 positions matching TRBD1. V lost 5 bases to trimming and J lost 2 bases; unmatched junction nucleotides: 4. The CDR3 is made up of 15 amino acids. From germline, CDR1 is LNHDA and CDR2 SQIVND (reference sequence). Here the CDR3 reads CASSRTGINTGELFF. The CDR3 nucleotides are TGTGCCAGTAGTCGGACAGGGATAAACACCGGGGAGCTGTTTTTT.

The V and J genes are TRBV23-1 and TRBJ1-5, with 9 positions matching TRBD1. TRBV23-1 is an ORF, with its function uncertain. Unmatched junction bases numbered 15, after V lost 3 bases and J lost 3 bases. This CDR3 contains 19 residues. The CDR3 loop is CASSHRSGNGTGNNQPQHF. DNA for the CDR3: TGCGCCAGCAGTCATAGGTCCGGGAACGGGACAGGGAACAATCAGCCCCAGCATTTT.

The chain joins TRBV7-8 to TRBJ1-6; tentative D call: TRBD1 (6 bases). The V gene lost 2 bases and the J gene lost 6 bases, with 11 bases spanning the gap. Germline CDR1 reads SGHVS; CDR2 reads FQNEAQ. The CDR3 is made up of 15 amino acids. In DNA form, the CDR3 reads TGTGCCAGCAGCTTAAGGGACATTCTTAATTCACCCCTCCACTTT. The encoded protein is CASSLRDILNSPLHF.

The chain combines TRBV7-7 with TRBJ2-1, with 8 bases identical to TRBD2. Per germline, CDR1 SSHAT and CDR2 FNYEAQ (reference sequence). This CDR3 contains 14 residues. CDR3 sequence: CASSIGGGLDEQFF. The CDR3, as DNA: TGTGCTAGTTCGATCGGCGGGGGGTTAGATGAGCAGTTCTTC.

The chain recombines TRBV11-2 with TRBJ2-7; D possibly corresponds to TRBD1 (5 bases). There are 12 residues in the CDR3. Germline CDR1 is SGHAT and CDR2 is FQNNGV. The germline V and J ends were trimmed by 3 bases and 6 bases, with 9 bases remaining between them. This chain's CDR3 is CASSFRGAEQYF. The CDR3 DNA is TGTGCCAGCAGCTTCCGTGGGGCCGAGCAGTACTTC.

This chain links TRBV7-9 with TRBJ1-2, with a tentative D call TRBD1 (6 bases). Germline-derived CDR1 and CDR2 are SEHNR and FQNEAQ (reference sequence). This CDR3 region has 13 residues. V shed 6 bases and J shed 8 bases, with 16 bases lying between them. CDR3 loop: CASRRSNRDGYTF. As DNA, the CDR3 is TGTGCCAGCAGACGATCGAACAGGGACGGCTACACCTTC. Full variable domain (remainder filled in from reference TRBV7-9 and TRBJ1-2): DTGVSQNPRHKITKRGQNVTFRCDPISEHNRLYWYRQTLGQGPEFLTYFQNEAQLEKSRLLSDRFSAERPKGSFSTLEIQRTEQGDSAMYLCASRRSNRDGYTFGSGTRLTVV.

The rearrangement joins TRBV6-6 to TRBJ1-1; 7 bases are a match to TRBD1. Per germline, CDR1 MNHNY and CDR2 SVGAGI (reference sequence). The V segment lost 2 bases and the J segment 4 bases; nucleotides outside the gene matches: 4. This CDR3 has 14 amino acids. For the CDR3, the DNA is TGTGCCAGCAGTTACACCGACAGGGCCACTGAAGCTTTCTTT. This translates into CASSYTDRATEAFF.

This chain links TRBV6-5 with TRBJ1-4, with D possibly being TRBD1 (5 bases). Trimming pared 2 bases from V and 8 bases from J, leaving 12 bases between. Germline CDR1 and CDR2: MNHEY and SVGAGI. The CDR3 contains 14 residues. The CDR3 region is CASSYAGEGEKLFF. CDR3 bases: TGTGCCAGCAGTTACGCGGGGGAGGGAGAAAAACTGTTTTTT.

The CDR3, as DNA: TGTGCCAGCATCCCGGACAGGTTTCACTACGAGCAGTACTTC. Amino acids: CASIPDRFHYEQYF. V and J are TRBV2 and TRBJ2-7; 7 positions agree with TRBD1. CDR1 and CDR2 (germline): SNHLY, FYNNEI. V lost 7 bases to trimming and J lost 3 bases; unmatched junction nucleotides: 9. This CDR3 region has 14 residues.

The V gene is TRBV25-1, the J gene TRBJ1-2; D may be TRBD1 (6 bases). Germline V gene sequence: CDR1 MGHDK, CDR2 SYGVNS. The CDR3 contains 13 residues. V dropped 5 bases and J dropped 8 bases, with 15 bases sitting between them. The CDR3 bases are TGTGCCAGCAGTCTCACAGGGCTCAGCGGCTACACCTTC. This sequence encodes CASSLTGLSGYTF.

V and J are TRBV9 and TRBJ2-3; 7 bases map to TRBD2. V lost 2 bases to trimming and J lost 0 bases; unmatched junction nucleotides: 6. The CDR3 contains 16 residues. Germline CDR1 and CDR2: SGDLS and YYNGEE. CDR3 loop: CASSVRLATSTDTQYF. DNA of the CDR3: TGTGCCAGCAGCGTGAGACTAGCAACTAGCACAGATACGCAGTATTTT.

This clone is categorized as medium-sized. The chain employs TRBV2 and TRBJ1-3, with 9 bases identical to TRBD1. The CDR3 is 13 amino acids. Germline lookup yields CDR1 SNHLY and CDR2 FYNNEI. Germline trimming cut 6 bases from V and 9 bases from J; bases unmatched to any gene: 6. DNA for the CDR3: TGTGCCAGCAGCGGGGACAGGGCCACCACCATATATTTT. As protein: CASSGDRATTIYF.

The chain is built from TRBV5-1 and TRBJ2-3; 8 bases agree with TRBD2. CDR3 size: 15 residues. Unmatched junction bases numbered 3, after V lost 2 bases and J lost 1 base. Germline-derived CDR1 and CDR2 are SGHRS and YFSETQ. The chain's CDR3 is CASSLRRGGTDTQYF. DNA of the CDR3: TGCGCCAGCAGCTTACGGCGGGGGGGCACAGATACGCAGTATTTT.

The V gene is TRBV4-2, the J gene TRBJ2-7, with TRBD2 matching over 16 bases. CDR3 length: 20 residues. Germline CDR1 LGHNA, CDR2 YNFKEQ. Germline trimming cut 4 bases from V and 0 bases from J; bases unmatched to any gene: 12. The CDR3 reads CASSRIKTGTSGGVSYEQYF. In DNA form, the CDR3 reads TGTGCCAGCAGCCGCATAAAAACAGGGACTAGCGGGGGGGTCTCCTACGAGCAGTACTTC.

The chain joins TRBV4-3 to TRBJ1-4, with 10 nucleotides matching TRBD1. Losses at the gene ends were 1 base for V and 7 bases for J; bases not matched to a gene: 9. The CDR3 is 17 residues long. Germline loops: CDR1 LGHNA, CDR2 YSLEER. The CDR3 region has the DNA TGCGCCAGCAGCCAAGTTCCCTCGGGGACAGGGGCTGAAAAACTGTTTTTT. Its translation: CASSQVPSGTGAEKLFF.

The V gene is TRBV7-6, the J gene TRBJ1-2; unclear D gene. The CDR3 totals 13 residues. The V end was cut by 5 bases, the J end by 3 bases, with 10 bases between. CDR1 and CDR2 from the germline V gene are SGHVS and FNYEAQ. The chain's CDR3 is CASSPGRDYGYTF. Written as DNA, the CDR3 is TGTGCCAGCAGCCCCGGGAGGGACTATGGCTACACCTTC.